These 27 T cell receptor beta chains originate from one sample sequenced in a study of T cell repertoires in cytomegalovirus infection. No antigens are known for them. TCRdb re-derived calls from the reads in MiXCR, one entry per CDR3 protein. This sample has some 220,000 distinct CDR3 sequences, with around two fifths found just once. The sample in question was CD8+ T cells from cultured PBMCs, obtained from culture after CMV antigen stimulation. These receptors all stem from a human donor in good health (CMV status not recorded). Some clones in this sample may be carry-over from other donors' samples.

The V and J genes are TRBV9 and TRBJ2-1, with TRBD2 identical over 10 bases. The CDR3 length is 14 residues. Trimming cost V 4 bases and J 13 bases; bases outside gene matches: 11. CDR1 is SGDLS and CDR2 is YYNGEE in the germline V gene. The CDR3 loop is CASSPRVAGGPQFF. The DNA for the CDR3 is TGTGCCAGCAGCCCACGCGTAGCGGGGGGCCCTCAGTTCTTC.

The rearrangement links TRBV18 to TRBJ1-2; 8 bases are shared with TRBD1. This CDR3 contains 16 residues. Germline V gene data show CDR1 as KGHSH and CDR2 as LQKENI. V shed 5 bases and J 0 bases; nucleotides not matched to a gene: 8. The DNA of the CDR3 is TGTGCCAGCTCAGTCAGGGACAGGACTGCTAACTATGGCTACACCTTC. Protein product: CASSVRDRTANYGYTF.

This clonotype was picked up a small number of times. This rearrangement joins TRBV29-1 to TRBJ2-3; a weak D match, TRBD1 (6 bases). Between the trimmed V and J ends, which lost 5 bases and 4 bases, there was a span of 13 bases. The CDR3 extends over 13 amino acids. Germline values: CDR1 SQVTM, CDR2 ANQGSEA. The CDR3 sequence is CSVHGQRSDTQYF. The CDR3 nucleotides read TGCAGCGTTCATGGACAGAGGTCAGATACGCAGTATTTT.

The chain employs TRBV7-6 and TRBJ2-3; no definite D call. Trimming cost V 1 base and J 6 bases, with 8 bases left between them. CDR3 length equals 13 residues. Per germline, CDR1 SGHVS and CDR2 FNYEAQ. For the CDR3, the DNA is TGTGCCAGCAGCTTAGTCAAACTCGATACGCAGTATTTT. It translates to CASSLVKLDTQYF. The whole variable domain, remainder taken from reference TRBV7-6 and TRBJ2-3, is GAGVSQSPRYKVTKRGQDVALRCDPISGHVSLYWYRQALGQGPEFLTYFNYEAQQDKSGLPNDRFSAERPEGSISTLTIQRTEQRDSAMYRCASSLVKLDTQYFGPGTRLTVL.

The chain carries TRBV18 and TRBJ2-3; 9 bases are shared with TRBD1. J lost 2 bases, V lost 5 bases, and 8 bases had no gene match. Germline loops: CDR1 KGHSH, CDR2 LQKENI. This CDR3 has 16 residues. The CDR3 region has the DNA TGTGCCAGCTCATCCCTGACAGGGGGGGACACAGATACGCAGTATTTT. Amino acids: CASSSLTGGDTDTQYF.

This clonotype was seen a single time. A read error may account for a junction end that differs from germline. This sequence joins TRBV10-3 and TRBJ1-2, with D possibly matching TRBD1 (5 bases). The CDR3 has 15 amino acids. Germline V gene lookup returns CDR1 ENHRY and CDR2 SYGVKD. The CDR3 DNA reads TGTGCCATAAGTGAGTCCGTCAGGGCTAACTATGGCTACACCTTC. This translates into CAISESVRANYGYTF.

The chain recombines TRBV20-1 with TRBJ2-2; no definite D call. Trimming cost V 0 bases and J 5 bases, with 7 bases left between them. The V gene's germline CDR1 is DFQATT and CDR2 SNEGSKA (reference sequence). This CDR3 region has 13 residues. The CDR3 protein is CSARDSLTGELFF. The DNA for the CDR3 is TGCAGTGCTAGAGATTCCCTGACCGGGGAGCTGTTTTTT.

V and J are TRBV6-1 and TRBJ1-1; 7 bases are a match to TRBD1. Germline V gives CDR1 MNHNS, CDR2 SASEGT. The CDR3 length is 14 residues. Germline trimming cut 3 bases from V and 2 bases from J; bases unmatched to any gene: 3. CDR3 sequence (DNA): TGTGCCAGCAGTGACCGGGACAGTAACACTGAAGCTTTCTTT. Translated, it gives CASSDRDSNTEAFF.

With regard to this clonotype: A much larger clone sits a single nucleotide away, making a read error possible. The chain combines TRBV27 with TRBJ1-2; 10 bases map to TRBD1. Germline assignment: CDR1 MNHEY and CDR2 SMNVEV (reference sequence). This CDR3 contains 13 residues. J lost 10 bases, V lost 3 bases, and 5 bases had no gene match. In nucleotides, the CDR3 is TGTGCCAGCAGTTTTGGACAGGGGGATGTCTACACCTTC. Residues: CASSFGQGDVYTF.

This rearrangement joins TRBV7-8 to TRBJ2-7; 13 nucleotides align to TRBD2. The J segment lost 3 bases and the V segment lost 5 bases, leaving 4 bases of the junction unmatched. Germline assignment: CDR1 SGHVS and CDR2 FQNEAQ. The length of the CDR3 is 15 residues. The CDR3 spells CASSPWTSGSYEQYF. The CDR3 DNA sequence: TGTGCCAGCAGCCCTTGGACTAGCGGGAGCTACGAGCAGTACTTC.

This chain connects TRBV27 to TRBJ1-2; 12 nucleotides match TRBD1. With 8 bases clipped from V and 6 bases from J, the junction kept 4 bases outside the gene matches. The CDR3 runs to 13 residues. Germline V gives CDR1 MNHEY, CDR2 SMNVEV (reference sequence). As DNA, the CDR3 is TGTGCCAGCTATGGGACAGGGGGCCATGGCTACACCTTC. Protein product: CASYGTGGHGYTF.

In its sample, this clonotype was seen a few times. The V call is TRBV7-9, the J call TRBJ2-7, with D perhaps being TRBD1 or TRBD2 (5 bases each). V lost 4 bases and J 5 bases, leaving 21 bases between the germline ends. Looked up from germline, CDR1 is SEHNR and CDR2 is FQNEAQ (reference sequence). This CDR3 is built from 16 residues. This CDR3 is CASSSRGQGRRNEQYF. CDR3 sequence (DNA): TGTGCCAGCAGCTCCCGCGGGCAGGGAAGGCGGAACGAGCAGTACTTC.

This chain links TRBV6-2 or TRBV6-3 with TRBJ2-2, with D hard to call. CDR1 is MNHEY, CDR2 SVGEGT, per germline. This CDR3 region has 14 residues. V was clipped by 6 bases and J by 6 bases, with 14 bases between them. This CDR3 is CASRKTRSAGELFF. The DNA for the CDR3 is TGTGCCAGCAGAAAAACACGGTCGGCCGGGGAGCTGTTTTTT.

The gene calls are TRBV20-1 and TRBJ2-1; D is unresolved. The length of the CDR3 is 16 residues. CDR1 and CDR2 (germline): DFQATT, SNEGSKA (reference sequence). Trimming took off 1 base at V and 0 bases at J, with 13 bases between the two ends. The CDR3 nucleotides read TGCAGTGCTAGAGGGGAAGGAAGGGACTCCTACAATGAGCAGTTCTTC. It encodes CSARGEGRDSYNEQFF.

V usage is TRBV11-2 and J usage is TRBJ2-7; TRBD2 aligns across 9 bases. The junction had 10 bases not matched to a gene; V was cut back by 1 base and J by 3 bases. The CDR3 covers 17 residues. Germline CDR1 reads SGHAT; CDR2 reads FQNNGV. The CDR3 loop is CASSLGPASGVGYEQYF. The DNA for the CDR3 is TGTGCCAGCAGCTTAGGTCCCGCTAGCGGGGTCGGCTACGAGCAGTACTTC.

A few counts support this clonotype. CDR3 residues: CATRVDRSLANYGYTF. CDR3 DNA sequence: TGTGCCACCAGGGTGGACAGGAGCCTAGCTAACTATGGCTACACCTTC. The rearrangement links TRBV15 to TRBJ1-2; 7 bases match TRBD1. This CDR3 contains 16 residues. V dropped 6 bases and J dropped 0; count of bases not matched to a gene: 10. Per germline, CDR1 LNHNV and CDR2 YYDKDF (reference sequence).

This clonotype was seen more than once but under ten times. The chain uses TRBV10-3 and TRBJ2-5, with D unresolved. V lost 9 bases and J lost 5, with 10 bases in between. The CDR3 sequence is 11 residues long. From germline, CDR1 is ENHRY and CDR2 SYGVKD. This CDR3 reads CAIRKGETQYF. CDR3 nucleotide sequence: TGTGCCATAAGGAAAGGGGAGACCCAGTACTTC.

A few counts support this clonotype. V is TRBV27 and J is TRBJ2-7; perhaps TRBD1 as D (6 bases). Trimming stripped 0 bases from V and 2 bases from J, with 11 bases between. This CDR3 has 15 residues. CDR1 and CDR2 (germline): MNHEY, SMNVEV (reference sequence). The CDR3: CASSLSKGHTYEQYF. In DNA form, the CDR3 reads TGTGCCAGCAGTTTATCGAAGGGACACACCTACGAGCAGTACTTC.

This clonotype was observed many times. The gene calls are TRBV7-2 and TRBJ2-7; D is perhaps TRBD2 (6 bases). CDR1 is SGHTA and CDR2 is FQGNSA in the germline V gene. Trimming left V 3 bases short and J 6 bases short, with 18 bases between. CDR3 length equals 15 residues. In DNA form, the CDR3 reads TGTGCCAGCAGCTTCAGGGCCGGGACTGCCGGCGAGCAGTACTTC. Translation gives CASSFRAGTAGEQYF. Together with reference TRBV7-2 and TRBJ2-7, the CDR3 gives the full variable domain: GAGVSQSPSNKVTEKGKDVELRCDPISGHTALYWYRQSLGQGLEFLIYFQGNSAPDKSGLPSDRFSAERTGGSVSTLTIQRTQQEDSAVYLCASSFRAGTAGEQYFGPGTRLTVT.

This clonotype was counted a single time. The chain links TRBV11-2 to TRBJ2-1; no clear D gene. The CDR3 extends over 14 amino acids. Germline CDR1 reads SGHAT; CDR2 reads FQNNGV. The V and J ends lost 1 base and 9 bases respectively, with 13 bases between them. The CDR3 bases are TGTGCCAGCAGCTTAGTACTACTACCTGGTGAGCAGTTCTTC. As protein: CASSLVLLPGEQFF. Looking up the rest from reference TRBV11-2 and TRBJ2-1 gives the full variable domain: EAGVAQSPRYKIIEKRQSVAFWCNPISGHATLYWYQQILGQGPKLLIQFQNNGVVDDSQLPKDRFSAERLKGVDSTLKIQPAKLEDSAVYLCASSLVLLPGEQFFGPGTRLTVL.

The V gene is TRBV7-3, the J gene TRBJ2-4; TRBD2 matches at 8 bases. The ends lost 6 bases at V and 0 bases at J; junction bases unmatched: 10. The CDR3 is 17 amino acids. Germline CDR1 is SGHTA and CDR2 is FQGTGA. CDR3 sequence: CASSLPAGEVAKNIQYF. CDR3 nucleotide sequence: TGTGCCAGCAGTCTACCAGCGGGGGAGGTAGCCAAAAACATTCAGTACTTC.

In its sample, this clonotype was seen a few times. The chain employs TRBV19 and TRBJ2-6, with 8 bases fitting TRBD2. Germline V gene lookup returns CDR1 LNHDA and CDR2 SQIVND (reference sequence). The CDR3 extends over 16 amino acids. The ends lost 4 bases at V and 4 bases at J; junction bases unmatched: 6. The DNA for the CDR3 is TGTGCCAGTAGTACCCCCGGGAGGGCCGGGGCCAACGTCCTGACTTTC. The encoded protein is CASSTPGRAGANVLTF.

The rearrangement joins TRBV28 to TRBJ1-5, with TRBD1 matching over 11 bases. CDR1 MDHEN and CDR2 SYDVKM come from the germline V gene. The CDR3 runs 16 residues. Unmatched junction bases numbered 12, after V lost 6 bases and J lost 8 bases. The CDR3 here is CASSPSGTGGDEPQHF. CDR3 DNA sequence: TGTGCCAGCAGCCCATCCGGGACAGGGGGTGATGAGCCCCAGCATTTT.

J is TRBJ2-4 and V is TRBV7-6, with 8 bases fitting TRBD2. In germline, CDR1 is SGHVS, CDR2 FNYEAQ. Trimming removed 2 bases from V and 9 bases from J; junction bases left unmatched: 9. The CDR3 covers 15 residues. For the CDR3, the DNA is TGTGCCAGCAGCTTACCGGGACTAGGAATAAGCATTCAGTACTTC. It yields the protein CASSLPGLGISIQYF.

The chain links TRBV28 to TRBJ2-4; the match to TRBD1 covers 8 bases. The CDR3 runs 17 residues. V lost 5 bases, J lost 1 base, and 10 bases stayed unmatched. The V gene's germline CDR1 is MDHEN and CDR2 SYDVKM. CDR3 DNA sequence: TGTGCCAGCAGTCCGACACAGGGGGTGAGGGCCAAAAACATTCAGTACTTC. Protein product: CASSPTQGVRAKNIQYF.

This clonotype was seen more than once but under ten times. V usage is TRBV27 and J usage is TRBJ2-2; 7 nucleotides line up with TRBD1. Germline CDR1 and CDR2: MNHEY and SMNVEV (reference sequence). Unmatched junction bases numbered 4, after V lost 6 bases and J lost 0 bases. The CDR3 spans 15 residues. The CDR3 region has the DNA TGTGCCAGCAGCACAGGGGTGTCGAACACCGGGGAGCTGTTTTTT. Its translation is CASSTGVSNTGELFF.

The table lists this clonotype with a few counts. CDR3 amino acids: CASSLSRDYGYTF. DNA for the CDR3: TGTGCCAGCAGCTTATCCAGGGACTATGGCTACACCTTC. The V gene is TRBV7-9, the J gene TRBJ1-2, with D possibly TRBD1 on 5 matching bases. The V and J ends lost 2 bases and 3 bases respectively, with 7 bases between them. The CDR3 spans 13 residues. The V gene's germline CDR1 is SEHNR and CDR2 FQNEAQ (reference sequence).